Detailed here is one T cell receptor beta chain. Its antigen remains unknown. This specimen comes from a study of beta chain features in type 1 diabetes. In the study overall: Age, gender and cell yields were similar between patients and healthy donors. Overall study findings and caveats: A closer apparent resemblance between naive, central memory and Treg TCRB repertoires was seen in patients than in healthy donors. Among type 1 diabetes patients, VDJ junctions had fewer insertions and more deletions.

J gave up 4 bases and V 5 bases, and 10 bases lay outside the gene matches. Germline loops: CDR1 KGHSH, CDR2 LQKENI. The CDR3 is made up of 16 amino acids. Since all of the isolated RNA was reverse transcribed, expressed TCRB transcripts were what got sequenced. Naive, central memory and regulatory T cell samples averaged approximately 3.6 million immunoSEQ reads each. Profiled with immunoSEQ multiplex PCR; TCRdb holds only in-frame clones, not every one. This sample yields 120,000 to 150,000 clones, of which about 50% are seen a single time; roughly 0.4% belongs to the top ten. The chain joins TRBV18 to TRBJ2-3; 9 bases match TRBD1. The sequencing sample was made of Tregs from blood. This sequence originates from a man aged 18 to 30 in good health. The CDR3 nucleotides read TGTGCCAGCTCATTCTCCTCGGGACAGGGCGCAGATACGCAGTATTTT. It translates to CASSFSSGQGADTQYF.